This TCR beta chain is drawn from a study of molecular identifiers for immune sequencing clone quantification (dated by TCRdb to between 2018 and 2020). Regarding the study in general: For a replicate experiment, the RNA from either about 20,000 or 100,000 naive CD8 T cells was divided into five aliquots, and four of those aliquots went on to sequencing. This methods study benchmarked molecular-identifier clustering-based TCR repertoire sequencing (MIDCIRS) and TCR RNA copy counting, using CD8 T cells to do so. Points the paper makes about the study in general: Even against a background of around 900,000 naive CD8 T cells, spiked-in Jurkat TCR RNA amounting to a single cell's worth was reported to be detectable. Identical TCR molecules sharing a barcode could cause highly expanded clone sizes to be underestimated. Modeling estimated approximately 3 recovered TCR RNA copies per cell, compared with about ten by digital PCR, which implies 30% to 35% capture efficiency. Spiked-in Jurkat TCR RNA (approximately 10 copies' worth), which is not part of the donor repertoire, was contained in the naive libraries. When barcode sub-clustering was not used, chimeric consensus sequences inflated TCR diversity, with chimeras reaching as high as 47%. Clones above 20 RNA copies held over 97% of molecules in CMV-specific effector cells but under 1% in naive cells.

The trim is 0 bases for V and 4 bases for J, with a gap of 7 bases between the germline ends. Spanning cysteine to phenylalanine, the CDR3 consists of 14 amino acids. Solely the CDR3 DNA is kept, with 42 bases framed from the first base. The germline V gene gives CDR1 as SGHDT and CDR2 as YYEEEE. Library preparation was by PCR. The sequencing machine was an Illumina HiSeq 4000. Bulk TCR libraries were prepared as previously described, using TCR primers listed in Table S5. The Qiagen AllPrep DNA/RNA kit was used to purify total RNA. Before analysis, reads from multiple sequencing runs of the same library were pooled. The authors processed their data as follows. Reads were retained only if the reads had an exact TCR constant sequence, and the retained reads were trimmed to 150 nt and grouped according to their 12-nt molecular barcodes. Within each barcode group, reads were sub-clustered at a 15% Levenshtein threshold, and quality-weighted consensus sequences were built per RNA molecule. Non-functional sequences were excluded, and lower-count sequences lying one edit away from another sequence were also excluded. Based on a fit of two negative binomial distributions, barcode sub-clusters having less than 20% of the maximum read count were discarded. TCRdb ran its own pipeline on the public reads, namely fastp trimming at Q25 and MiXCR clone calling, and kept in-frame beta chains. For every CDR3 protein sequence, its rows merge into one entry that carries the most common genes and DNA. The V and J calls follow TCRdb's processing rather than the paper's. The sample profile shows under 650,000 distinct CDR3 sequences; 15% to 20% of them were found once. The ten largest clones capture roughly 0.9% of the sample.

This clonotype was seen many times. What this receptor recognizes is not known. The input lacks base qualities; no much larger clone sits a single base away. Libraries of naive CD8 T cells were generated from roughly 20,000 to 1,000,000 sorted cells, with 10%, 30% or 50% of the purified RNA used. Naive CD8 T cells were FACS-sorted as CD8+CD4-CCR7+CD45RA+ on a BD FACSAria II into RLT Plus buffer. Roughly 10 TCR copies' worth of Jurkat RNA were spiked into roughly 19,000-1,000,000 naive CD8 T cell samples to test detection sensitivity. CD8 T cells were enriched using RosetteSep CD8+ T Cell Enrichment Cocktail and Ficoll-Paque, and the enriched cells then underwent ACK red cell lysis.

The receptor comes from a human donor in good health. Some libraries in this study had Jurkat cell RNA spiked in. The rearrangement combines TRBV5-6 with TRBJ1-4; no D segment can be confidently identified. Specimen: naive CD8+ T cells from blood, with Jurkat cell RNA spiked in. The sample's cell subset or site, from its label and the paper: FACS-sorted CD8+CD4-CCR7+CD45RA+ naive T cells. The sequenced DNA is TGTGCCAGCAGCTTGGGGGCCCTTAATGAAAAACTGTTTTTT. The resulting protein is CASSLGALNEKLFF.